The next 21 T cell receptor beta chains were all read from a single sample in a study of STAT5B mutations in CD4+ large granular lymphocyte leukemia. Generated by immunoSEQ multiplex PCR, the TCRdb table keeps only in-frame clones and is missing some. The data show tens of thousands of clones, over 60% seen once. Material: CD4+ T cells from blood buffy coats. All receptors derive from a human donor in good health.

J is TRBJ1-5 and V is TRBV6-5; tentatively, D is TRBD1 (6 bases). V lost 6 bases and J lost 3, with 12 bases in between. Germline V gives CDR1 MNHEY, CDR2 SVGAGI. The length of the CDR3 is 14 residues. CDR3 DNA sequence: TGTGCCAGCAGCCCCGGACAGTACAATCAGCCCCAGCATTTT. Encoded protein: CASSPGQYNQPQHF.

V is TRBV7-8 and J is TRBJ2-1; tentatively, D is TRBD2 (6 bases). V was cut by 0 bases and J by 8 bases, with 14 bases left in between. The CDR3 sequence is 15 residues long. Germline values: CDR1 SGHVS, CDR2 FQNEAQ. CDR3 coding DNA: TGTGCCAGCAGCTTAGCCGGGACTGGTATCCATGAGCAGTTCTTC. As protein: CASSLAGTGIHEQFF.

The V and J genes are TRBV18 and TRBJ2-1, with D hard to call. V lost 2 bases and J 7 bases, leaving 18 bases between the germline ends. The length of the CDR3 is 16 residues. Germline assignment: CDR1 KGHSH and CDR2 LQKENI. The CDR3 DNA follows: TGTGCCAGCTCACCATACGCCAGCGCCCTAAGGAATGAGCAGTTCTTC. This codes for CASSPYASALRNEQFF.

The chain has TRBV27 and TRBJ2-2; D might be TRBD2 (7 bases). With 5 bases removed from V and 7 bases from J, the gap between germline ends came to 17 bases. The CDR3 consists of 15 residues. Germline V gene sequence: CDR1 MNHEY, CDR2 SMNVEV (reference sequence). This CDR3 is CASSAVGGLSGELFF. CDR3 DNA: TGTGCCAGCAGTGCCGTGGGGGGGCTGAGCGGGGAGCTGTTTTTT.

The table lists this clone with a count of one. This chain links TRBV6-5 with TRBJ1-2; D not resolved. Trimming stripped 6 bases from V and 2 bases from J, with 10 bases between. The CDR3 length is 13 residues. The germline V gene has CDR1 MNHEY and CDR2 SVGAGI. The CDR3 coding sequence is TGTGCCAGCAGGGGTACAGAGAACTATGGCTACACCTTC. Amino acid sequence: CASRGTENYGYTF.

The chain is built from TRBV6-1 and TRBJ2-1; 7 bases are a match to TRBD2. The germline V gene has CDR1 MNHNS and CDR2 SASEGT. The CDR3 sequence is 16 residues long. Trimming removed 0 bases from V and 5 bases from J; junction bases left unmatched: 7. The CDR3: CASSEAILAADNEQFF. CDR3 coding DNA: TGTGCCAGCAGTGAAGCAATTCTAGCGGCGGACAATGAGCAGTTCTTC.

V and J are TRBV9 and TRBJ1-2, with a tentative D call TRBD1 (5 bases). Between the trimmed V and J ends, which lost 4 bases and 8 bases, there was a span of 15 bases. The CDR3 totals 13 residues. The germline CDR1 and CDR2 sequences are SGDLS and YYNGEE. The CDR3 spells CASSPREGTGYTF. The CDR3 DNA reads TGTGCCAGCAGCCCGCGCGAAGGGACGGGCTACACCTTC.

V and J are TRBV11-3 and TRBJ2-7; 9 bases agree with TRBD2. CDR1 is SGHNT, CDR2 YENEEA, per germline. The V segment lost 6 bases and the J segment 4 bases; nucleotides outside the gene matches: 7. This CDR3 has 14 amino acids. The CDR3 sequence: CASRTSGKGYEQYF. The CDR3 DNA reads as TGTGCCAGCAGGACTAGCGGAAAGGGTTACGAGCAGTACTTC.

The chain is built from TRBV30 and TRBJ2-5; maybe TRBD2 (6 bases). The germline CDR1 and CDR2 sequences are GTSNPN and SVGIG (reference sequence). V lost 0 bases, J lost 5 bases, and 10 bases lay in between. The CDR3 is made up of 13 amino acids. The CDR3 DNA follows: TGTGCCTGGAGTGTAGGAGGGAGGGAGACCCAGTACTTC. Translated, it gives CAWSVGGRETQYF.

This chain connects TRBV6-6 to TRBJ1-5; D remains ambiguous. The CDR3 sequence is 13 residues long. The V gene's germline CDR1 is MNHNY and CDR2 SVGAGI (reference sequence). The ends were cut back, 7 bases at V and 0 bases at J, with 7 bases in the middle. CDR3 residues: CASNGYSNQPQHF. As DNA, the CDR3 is TGTGCCAGCAATGGCTATAGCAATCAGCCCCAGCATTTT.

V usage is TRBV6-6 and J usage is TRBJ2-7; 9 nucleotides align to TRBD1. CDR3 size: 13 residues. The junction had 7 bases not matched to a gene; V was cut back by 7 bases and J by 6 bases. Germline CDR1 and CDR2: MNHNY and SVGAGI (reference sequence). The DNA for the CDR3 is TGTGCCAGCAAGGGGACAGGGTTCCTCGAGCAGTACTTC. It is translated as CASKGTGFLEQYF.

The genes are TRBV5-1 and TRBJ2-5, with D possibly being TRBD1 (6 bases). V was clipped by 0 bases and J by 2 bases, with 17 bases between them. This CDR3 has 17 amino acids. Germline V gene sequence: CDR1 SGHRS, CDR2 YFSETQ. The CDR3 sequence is CASSLGIQGAAQETQYF. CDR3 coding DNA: TGCGCCAGCAGCTTGGGAATACAGGGTGCGGCGCAAGAGACCCAGTACTTC.

This CDR3 reads CASSAGSGTDTQYF. The CDR3 DNA reads TGTGCCAGCAGTGCGGGTAGCGGCACAGATACGCAGTATTTT. V and J are TRBV25-1 and TRBJ2-3; a possible D gene is TRBD2 (5 bases). The V and J ends lost 4 bases and 1 base respectively, with 9 bases between them. In germline, CDR1 is MGHDK, CDR2 SYGVNS. The CDR3 has 14 residues.

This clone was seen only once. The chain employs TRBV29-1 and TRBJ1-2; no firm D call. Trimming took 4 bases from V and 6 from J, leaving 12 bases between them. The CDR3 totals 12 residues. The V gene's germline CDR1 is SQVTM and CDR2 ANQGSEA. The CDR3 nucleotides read TGCAGCGTTGTGGAGGGAATGGATGGCTACACCTTC. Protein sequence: CSVVEGMDGYTF.

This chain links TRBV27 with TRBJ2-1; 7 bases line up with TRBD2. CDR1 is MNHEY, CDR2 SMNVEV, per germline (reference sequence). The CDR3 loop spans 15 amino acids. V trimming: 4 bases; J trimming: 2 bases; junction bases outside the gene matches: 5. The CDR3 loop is CASSSLAVTYNEQFF. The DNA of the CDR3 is TGTGCCAGCAGTTCCCTAGCGGTGACCTACAATGAGCAGTTCTTC.

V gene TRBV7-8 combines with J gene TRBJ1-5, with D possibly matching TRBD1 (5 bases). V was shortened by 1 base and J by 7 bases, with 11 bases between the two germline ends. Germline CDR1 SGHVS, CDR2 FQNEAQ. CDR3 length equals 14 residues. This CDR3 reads CASSLGGRDQPQHF. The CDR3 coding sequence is TGTGCCAGCAGCTTAGGGGGCAGGGACCAGCCCCAGCATTTT.

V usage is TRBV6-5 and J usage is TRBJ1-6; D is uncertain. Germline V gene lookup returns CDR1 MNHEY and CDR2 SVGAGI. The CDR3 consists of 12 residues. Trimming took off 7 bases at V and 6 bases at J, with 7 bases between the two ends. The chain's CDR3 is CASMRPNSPLHF. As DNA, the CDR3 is TGTGCCAGCATGAGGCCTAATTCACCCCTCCACTTT.

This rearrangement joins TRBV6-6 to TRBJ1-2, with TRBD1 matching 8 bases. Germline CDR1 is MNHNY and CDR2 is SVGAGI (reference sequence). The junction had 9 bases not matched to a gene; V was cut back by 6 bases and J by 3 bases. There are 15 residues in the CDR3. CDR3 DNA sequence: TGTGCCAGCAGGGCTTTGGACAGGGAAGACTATGGCTACACCTTC. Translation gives CASRALDREDYGYTF.

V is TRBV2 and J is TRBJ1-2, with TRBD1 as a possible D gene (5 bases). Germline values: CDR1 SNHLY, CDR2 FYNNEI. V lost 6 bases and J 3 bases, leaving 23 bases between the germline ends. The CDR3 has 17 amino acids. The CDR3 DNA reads TGTGCCAGCAGCGTAGAACGGGACGTATGGGGCGACTATGGCTACACCTTC. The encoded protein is CASSVERDVWGDYGYTF.

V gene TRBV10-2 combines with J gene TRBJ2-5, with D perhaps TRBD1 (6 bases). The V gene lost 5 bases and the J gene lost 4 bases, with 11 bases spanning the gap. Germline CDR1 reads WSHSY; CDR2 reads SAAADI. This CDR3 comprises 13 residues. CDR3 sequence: CASSPQGRETQYF. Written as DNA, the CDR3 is TGCGCCAGCAGTCCGCAGGGGAGAGAGACCCAGTACTTC.

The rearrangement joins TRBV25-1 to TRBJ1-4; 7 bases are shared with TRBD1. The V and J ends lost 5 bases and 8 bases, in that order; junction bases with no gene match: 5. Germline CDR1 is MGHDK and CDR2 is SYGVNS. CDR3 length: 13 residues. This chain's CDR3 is CASSQGGNEKLFF. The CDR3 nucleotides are TGTGCCAGCAGTCAGGGGGGGAACGAAAAACTGTTTTTT.